The present T cell receptor (beta chain) was sequenced within a study of Ad26.COV2.S vaccination and SARS-CoV-2 variants. The study's findings and limits: Vaccinees showed greater spike-specific TCR breadth than placebo recipients. Substantial breadth was reportedly displayed by spike-specific CD8+ and CD4+ T cell responses after vaccination. Placebo recipients and vaccine recipients were similar in non-spike TCR breadth.

Profiled with immunoSEQ multiplex PCR; TCRdb holds only in-frame clones, not every one. The sample includes some 180,000 clones, around 85% seen only once; the top ten take about 5.9%. About this clone: The antigen remains unidentified.

This CDR3 comprises 14 residues. CDR1 ENHRY and CDR2 SYGVKD come from the germline V gene. Trimming at V came to 6 bases and at J to 7 bases, leaving 4 bases not matched to a gene. The chain links TRBV10-3 to TRBJ2-1; 12 bases map to TRBD2. Material: peripheral blood, obtained after recovery from COVID-19. The receptor was isolated from a human donor who had recovered from COVID-19. The CDR3 nucleotides read TGTGCCATCAGGGATGGACTAGCGGGAAATGAGCAGTTCTTC. Protein sequence: CAIRDGLAGNEQFF.